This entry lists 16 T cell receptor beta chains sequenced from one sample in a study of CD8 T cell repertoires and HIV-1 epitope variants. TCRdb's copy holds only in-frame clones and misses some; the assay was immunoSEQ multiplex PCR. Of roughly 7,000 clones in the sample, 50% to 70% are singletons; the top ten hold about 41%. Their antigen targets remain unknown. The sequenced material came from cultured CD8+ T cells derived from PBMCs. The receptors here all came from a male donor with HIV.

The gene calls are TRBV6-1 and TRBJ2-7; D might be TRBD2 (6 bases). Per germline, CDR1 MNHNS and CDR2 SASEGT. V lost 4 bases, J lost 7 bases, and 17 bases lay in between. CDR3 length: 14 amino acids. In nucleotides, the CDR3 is TGTGCCAGCAGTGGCGGTGGAGGGTATCCGGAGCAGTACTTC. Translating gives CASSGGGGYPEQYF.

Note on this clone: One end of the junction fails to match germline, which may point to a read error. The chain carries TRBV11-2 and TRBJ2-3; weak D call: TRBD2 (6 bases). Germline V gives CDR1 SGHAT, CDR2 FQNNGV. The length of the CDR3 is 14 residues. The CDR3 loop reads CASSPPGWEAGPFF. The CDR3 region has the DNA TGTGCCAGCAGCCCCCCAGGGTGGGAAGCGGGTCCGTTTTTT.

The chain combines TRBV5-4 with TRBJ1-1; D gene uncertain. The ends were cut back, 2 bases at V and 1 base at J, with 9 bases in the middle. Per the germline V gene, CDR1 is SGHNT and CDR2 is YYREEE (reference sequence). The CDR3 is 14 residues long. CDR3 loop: CASSFPGSNTEAFF. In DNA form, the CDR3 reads TGTGCCAGCAGCTTTCCCGGATCGAACACTGAAGCTTTCTTT.

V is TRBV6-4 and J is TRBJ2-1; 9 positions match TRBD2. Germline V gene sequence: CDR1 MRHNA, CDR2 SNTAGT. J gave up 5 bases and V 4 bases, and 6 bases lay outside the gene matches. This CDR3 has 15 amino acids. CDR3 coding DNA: TGTGCCAGCAGTGGATTAGCGGGGGTAAACAATGAGCAGTTCTTC. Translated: CASSGLAGVNNEQFF.

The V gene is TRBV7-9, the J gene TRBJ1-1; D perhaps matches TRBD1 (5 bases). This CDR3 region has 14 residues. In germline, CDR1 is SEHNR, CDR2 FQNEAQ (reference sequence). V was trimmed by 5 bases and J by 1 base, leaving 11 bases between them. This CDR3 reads CASSQGATNTEAFF. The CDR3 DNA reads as TGTGCCAGCAGCCAAGGGGCCACGAACACTGAAGCTTTCTTT.

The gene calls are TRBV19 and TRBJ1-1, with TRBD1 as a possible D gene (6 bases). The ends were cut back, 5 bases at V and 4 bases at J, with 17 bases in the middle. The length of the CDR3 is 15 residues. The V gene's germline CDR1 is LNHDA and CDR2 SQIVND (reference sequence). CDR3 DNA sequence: TGTGCCAGTAGTGGGACAAGGGTCGCTGGCACTGAAGCTTTCTTT. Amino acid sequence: CASSGTRVAGTEAFF. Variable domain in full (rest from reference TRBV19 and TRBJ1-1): DGGITQSPKYLFRKEGQNVTLSCEQNLNHDAMYWYRQDPGQGLRLIYYSQIVNDFQKGDIAEGYSVSREKKESFPLTVTSAQKNPTAFYLCASSGTRVAGTEAFFGQGTRLTVV.

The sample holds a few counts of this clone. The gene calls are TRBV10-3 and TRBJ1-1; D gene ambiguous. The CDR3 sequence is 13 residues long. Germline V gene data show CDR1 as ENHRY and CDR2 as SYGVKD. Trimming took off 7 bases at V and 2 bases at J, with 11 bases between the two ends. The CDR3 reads CAITLDGNTEAFF. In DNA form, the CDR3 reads TGTGCCATCACTTTGGACGGAAACACTGAAGCTTTCTTT.

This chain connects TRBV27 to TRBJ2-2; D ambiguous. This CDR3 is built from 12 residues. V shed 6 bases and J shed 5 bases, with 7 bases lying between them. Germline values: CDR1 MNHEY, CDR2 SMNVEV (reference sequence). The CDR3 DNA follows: TGTGCCAGCAGGGTCGGGACCGGGGAGCTGTTTTTT. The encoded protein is CASRVGTGELFF.

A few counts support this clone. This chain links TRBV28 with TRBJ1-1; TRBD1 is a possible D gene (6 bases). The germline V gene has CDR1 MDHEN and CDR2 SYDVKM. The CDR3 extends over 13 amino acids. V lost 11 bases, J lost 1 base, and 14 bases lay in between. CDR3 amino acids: CAARVTGNTEAFF. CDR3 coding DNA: TGTGCCGCTAGAGTGACAGGGAACACTGAAGCTTTCTTT.

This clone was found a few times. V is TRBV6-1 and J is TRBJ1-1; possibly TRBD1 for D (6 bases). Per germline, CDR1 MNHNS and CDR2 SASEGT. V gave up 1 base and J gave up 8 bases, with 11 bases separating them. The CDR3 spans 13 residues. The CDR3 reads CASSEGTGWEAFF. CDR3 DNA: TGTGCCAGCAGTGAAGGAACAGGGTGGGAAGCTTTCTTT.

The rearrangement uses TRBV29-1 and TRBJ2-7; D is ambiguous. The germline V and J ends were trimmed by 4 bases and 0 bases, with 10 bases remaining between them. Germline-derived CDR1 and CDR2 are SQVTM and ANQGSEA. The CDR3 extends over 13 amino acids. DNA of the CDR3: TGCAGCGTTGTAGAGCCTCTCTCCTACGAGCAGTACTTC. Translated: CSVVEPLSYEQYF.

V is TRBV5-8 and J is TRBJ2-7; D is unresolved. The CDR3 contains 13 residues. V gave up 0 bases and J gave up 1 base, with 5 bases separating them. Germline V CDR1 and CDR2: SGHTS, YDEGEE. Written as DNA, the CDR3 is TGTGCCAGCAGCTTGGAGGGTTCCTACGAGCAGTACTTC. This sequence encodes CASSLEGSYEQYF. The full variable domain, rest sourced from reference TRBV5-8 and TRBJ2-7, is EAGVTQSPTHLIKTRGQQATLRCSPISGHTSVYWYQQALGLGLQFLLWYDEGEERNRGNFPPRFSGRQFPNYSSELNVNALELEDSALYLCASSLEGSYEQYFGPGTRLTVT.

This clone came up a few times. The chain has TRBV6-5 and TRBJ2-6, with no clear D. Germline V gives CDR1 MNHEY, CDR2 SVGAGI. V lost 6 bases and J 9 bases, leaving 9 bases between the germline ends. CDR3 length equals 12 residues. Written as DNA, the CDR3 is TGTGCCAGCAGCCCCTCGGGCAACGTCCTGACTTTC. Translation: CASSPSGNVLTF.

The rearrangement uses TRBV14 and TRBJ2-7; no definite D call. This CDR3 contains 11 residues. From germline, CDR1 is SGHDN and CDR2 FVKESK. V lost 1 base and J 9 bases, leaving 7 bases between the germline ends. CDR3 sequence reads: CASSQGVVQYF. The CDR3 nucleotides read TGTGCCAGCAGCCAAGGGGTAGTGCAGTACTTC.

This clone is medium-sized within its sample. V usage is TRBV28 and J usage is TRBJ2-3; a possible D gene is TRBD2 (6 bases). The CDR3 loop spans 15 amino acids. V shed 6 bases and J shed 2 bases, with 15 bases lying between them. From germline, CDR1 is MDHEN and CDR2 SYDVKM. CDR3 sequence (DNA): TGTGCCAGCAGACGCGGGACTTACTACACAGATACGCAGTATTTT. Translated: CASRRGTYYTDTQYF. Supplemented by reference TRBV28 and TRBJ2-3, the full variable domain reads DVKVTQSSRYLVKRTGEKVFLECVQDMDHENMFWYRQDPGLGLRLIYFSYDVKMKEKGDIPEGYSVSREKKERFSLILESASTNQTSMYLCASRRGTYYTDTQYFGPGTRLTVL.

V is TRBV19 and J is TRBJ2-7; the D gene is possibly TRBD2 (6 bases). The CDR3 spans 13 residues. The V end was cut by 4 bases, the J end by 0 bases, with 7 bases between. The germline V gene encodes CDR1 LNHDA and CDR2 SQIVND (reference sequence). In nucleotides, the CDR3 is TGTGCCAGTAGTACTAGCGTCTCCTACGAGCAGTACTTC. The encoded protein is CASSTSVSYEQYF. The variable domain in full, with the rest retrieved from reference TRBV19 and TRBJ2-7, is DGGITQSPKYLFRKEGQNVTLSCEQNLNHDAMYWYRQDPGQGLRLIYYSQIVNDFQKGDIAEGYSVSREKKESFPLTVTSAQKNPTAFYLCASSTSVSYEQYFGPGTRLTVT.